This TCR beta chain was captured by sequencing in a study of blood T cell repertoires in COVID-19. About the research overall: Italy, Spain and the United States were the sources of the convalescent and acute COVID-19 samples. Sample material is recorded as cDNA or gDNA derived from T cells, B-cell-depleted T cells, or PBMCs.

In the source study's methods: Estimated nucleated cell counts came from reference gene primer amplification. Clones were sequenced by immunoSEQ multiplex PCR, and TCRdb holds only the in-frame ones, with some missing. That table gives V, J and clone size, and the DNA gave D and trimming. Of under 60,000 clones in the sample, 90% were seen once. Material for sequencing was peripheral blood. The receptor was derived from a human donor in a cohort sampled during active COVID-19.

The CDR3 nucleotides are TGTGCCAGCCGTCGCGGACAGGACCCGCACGAGCAGTACTTC. Residues: CASRRGQDPHEQYF. V and J are TRBV28 and TRBJ2-7; 7 bases are a match to TRBD1. CDR3 length: 14 residues. Germline loops: CDR1 MDHEN, CDR2 SYDVKM. The V gene end was trimmed by 8 bases and the J gene end by 5 bases; junction bases not matched to a gene: 12.